This T cell receptor (beta chain) was sequenced in a study of cytomegalovirus exposure and HLA in healthy donors (dated by TCRdb to about 2017). Background on the whole study: According to an earlier analysis of 587 of the donors, about 179 million T cells yielded over 100 million unique TCR beta sequences and roughly 280 Gb of sequence data. An early release covering about 600 HLA-typed donors comprised approximately 290 gigabases of sequencing data and some 79 million unique TCR sequences. Among the roughly 390 genotyped donors, roughly 80% belonged to the genetic ancestry cluster associated with self-reported Caucasian donors. The study aimed to test whether signatures of past pathogen exposure could be identified by cataloging public T cell receptors. Using immunosequencing, the study profiled T cell repertoires from fewer than 850 subjects and related those repertoires to cytomegalovirus serostatus. Besides the first cohort of under 700 subjects, a separate validation cohort made up of roughly 120 different subjects was used. The study combined high-throughput TCR immunosequencing, statistical association of individual TCRs with disease status, and machine learning to predict cytomegalovirus infection status. A later analysis re-examined previously published TCR beta repertoires from 600 to 700 donors and added high-resolution HLA genotyping to investigate patterns of TCR occurrence. In the later analysis, no new phenotypic data were used to find candidate immune exposures; instead, reliance was placed on TCR beta sequences and their occurrence across donors. To decide whether each TCR beta V gene segment behaved as functional or pseudogenic, an earlier analysis of approximately 600 of the donors relied on high-throughput TCR beta sequencing. Donor age, sex, ethnicity and CMV serostatus were compiled alongside the repertoire data. A later genetic analysis used genome-wide SNP genotypes for about 65% of the 666 donors, treating that subset as a discovery cohort. Every discovery cohort repertoire had been produced on one sequencing platform. Class I and class II HLA loci were covered by the typing at four-digit resolution. The number of typed donors differed by locus: roughly 620-630 for A, B, C, DRB1 and DQB1; 500 to 550 for DQA1; fewer than 610 for DPA1; and 400 to 480 for DPB1. Because of strong linkage in the cohort, roughly five DR-DQ haplotypes were treated as single units for association and clustering. On average, about 240,000 unique TCR beta nucleotide sequences were sequenced per donor among 398 genotyped donors of the cohort, with around 19% of those sequences being non-productive.

Comment on this clone: This receptor's antigen is unknown. The record has no base qualities; no much larger clone is one base away.

Library preparation used the immunoSEQ multiplex PCR assay. A mixture of 60 forward primers for TCR Vbeta segments and 13 reverse primers for TCR Jbeta segments was used in the multiplex PCR. Amplification of the CDR3 region of rearranged TCR beta genes was performed with a multiplex PCR assay on genomic DNA. The Illumina HiSeq System was used to sequence the amplified TCR beta libraries as 87-base-pair reads. Per the authors' processing: Across the 700 or so repertoires, a later analysis counted roughly 77 million unique TCR beta chains, some 11 million of which were shared by at least two donors. To remove PCR and sequencing errors, raw reads were error-corrected and collapsed into unique sequences using a nearest-neighbor algorithm that merged closely related sequences. V, D and J gene segments were assigned by aligning CDR3 sequences to IMGT reference sequences. For a sequence to be retained, at least a six-nucleotide match to both a V gene segment and a J gene segment was required. Rearrangements were called productive when the CDR3 lacked stop codons and stayed in frame with V and J; all others were non-productive. Following IMGT convention, CDR3 was defined as the stretch from the second conserved V-encoded cysteine to the conserved J-encoded phenylalanine. Sequences without an unambiguous match to a single V gene segment were excluded from the earlier analysis of about 630 of the donors. An earlier analysis of a few hundred of the donors called V segments functional above 56.7% productive rearrangements and segregating when the between-donor standard deviation exceeded 5%. A statistical classification framework was built for diagnosing cytomegalovirus status from the catalog of TCR beta chain sequences. In a later analysis, TCR nucleotide sequences were compared against IMGT/GENE-DB human TR gene sequences so that V and J genes could be assigned. Using the TCRdist pipeline, a later analysis assigned CDR3 sequences along with most-parsimonious VDJ recombination scenarios. A later analysis defined each TCR beta chain by its CDR3 amino acid sequence plus V-gene family, and excluded reads lacking a unique V-gene family. To address suspected cross-contamination and a sequencing artifact, a later analysis removed under 600 highly shared, low-generation-probability nucleotide sequences. In a later analysis, a clonal expansion index for each public chain was calculated from normalized within-repertoire ranks of inferred template counts. In a later analysis, generation probabilities were computed using a VDJ recombination model fitted to out-of-frame rearrangements, and the results were checked against IGoR. Hypergeometric tests were used in a later analysis to score TCR-TCR, TCR-HLA and TCR-CMV co-occurrence, with a repertoire-size bias correction applied to the TCR pairs. To estimate false discovery rates, a later analysis permuted the HLA or CMV assignments 20 times. In a later analysis, co-occurring TCRs were grouped using DBSCAN, and TCRdist sequence similarity was added for clustering within HLA-allele-positive subsets. Repertoires with fewer than 30,000 or more than 120,000 public chains were left out of co-occurrence clustering, as were a handful of repertoires with anomalous nucleotide sharing. The clones in this table, taken by TCRdb from immuneACCESS, are in-frame only. Not every clone is retained; where verified, under half of the shortfall comes from an unresolved V gene, and the cause of the rest is unknown. That table supplies the V and J calls and clone size; D and trimming were determined from the DNA. This sample has under 250,000 clones in its table, and approximately 80% of those were observed once. Approximately 0.71% of the sample belongs to the ten largest clones.

The cohort comprised more than 550 healthy bone marrow donors. Cohort members were all nominally healthy when sampled, although unrecorded immune exposures were likely present. The donor tested CMV seronegative, placing the donor among the approximately 360 seronegative members of the cohort. A peripheral blood sample was provided by each donor, and peripheral blood mononuclear cells were used for TCR beta sequencing. The Qiagen DNeasy Blood Extraction Kit was used to extract genomic DNA from the blood cell samples. Points the paper makes about the study in general: Compared with the approximately 700-donor mean, donors in an Asian-associated ancestry cluster had fewer N-insertions in productive TCRs, according to a later genetic analysis. Cytomegalovirus status was reported to be diagnosed by the classifier with high specificity and sensitivity in both the original and validation cohorts. The only immune exposure information available for the cohort was CMV serostatus. In this cohort, only TCR beta chains were sequenced, and detectable features were limited by the absence of alpha or paired-chain data. A further reported finding was that TCR beta sequences accurately predicted the HLA-A and HLA-B alleles for most subjects in the first cohort. In the study, some 160 TCR beta chains were listed as associated with cytomegalovirus. Across donors, most TCR sequences were observed very rarely, whereas some public TCRs were present in many individuals. A later genetic analysis associated a missense DCLRE1C variant with V-gene and J-gene trimming of TCR beta chains, and an independent cohort replicated the association. Around 16 rarely observed V segments, including chromosome 9 orphons, were excluded from the earlier analysis of 550 to 700 of the donors because counts were too low. HLA typing was unavailable for some donors at each locus, so association tests used only the typed subset. In a later analysis, several top co-occurrence clusters were reported to appear linked to parvovirus B19, influenza, CMV and Epstein-Barr virus. In vitro tests confirmed that a few of the cytomegalovirus-associated TCR beta chains recognize cytomegalovirus antigens. The presence/absence analyses assumed that sequencing depth was roughly uniform across donors, and that assumption may not be true. A later analysis associated 16,951 TCR beta sequences with specific HLA alleles at a false discovery rate of 0.05. Linkage disequilibrium might explain the correlated functional status among segregating V segments, but an unknown experimental factor could not be excluded. Because the 87-base-pair reads could not distinguish some IMGT-functional V segments, including TRBV6-2 and TRBV6-3, those segments were excluded. A later analysis found that HLA-associated TCR beta chains were more clonally expanded and had lower generation probabilities than equally common non-associated chains. According to a later analysis, TCR association rates differed among HLA loci, with DRB1 alleles showing the most associated TCRs and HLA-C alleles showing the fewest. Assigning TCR associations to individual alleles was difficult when HLA alleles, especially DR and DQ, strongly co-occurred. According to the authors, the approach could potentially be generalized to other disease states and immunological phenotypes. Most CMV-associated TCR beta chains appeared to be HLA-restricted in a later analysis, and the HLA associations seemed to be driven largely by CMV exposure. The sequencing pipeline was judged likely to have produced a cluster of highly shared sequence variants as a technical artifact. Broadly in line with IMGT annotations, most TCR beta V segments showed up in productive rearrangements about 87% or about 30% of the time in an earlier analysis of approximately 640 of the donors.

A distance of 16 bases separates the germline ends of V and J, which lose 0 bases and 5 bases respectively. The CDR3 runs 15 amino acids, cysteine and phenylalanine included. Only CDR3 DNA is held: 45 bases, read in frame from base 1. The germline V gene (reference sequence) gives CDR1 as GTSNPN and CDR2 as SVGIG. The sequencing input was PBMCs. The TCR sequence derives from a boy between 2 and 10 years old in good health and CMV-seronegative. Recombination linked TRBV30 to TRBJ2-5; TRBD1 is a possible D gene, resting on 5 matching bases. The nucleotide sequence reads as follows: TGTGCCTGGAGTGTAGGGGCCAATGGTTGGGAGACCCAGTACTTC. This sequence encodes CAWSVGANGWETQYF.